Below are 28 T cell receptor beta chains sequenced from a single sample in a study of blood T cells in healthy people across ages. A J-beta primer mix and a sample-barcoded 5' primer were used in a second PCR of roughly 6 to 12 cycles. TCRdb called the 5' RACE reads again in MiXCR, with one record for every CDR3 protein. The table has 1.8 million or so distinct CDR3 sequences, about 39% seen once. What was sequenced was blood. These receptors were taken from a human donor in good health.

The gene calls are TRBV5-1 and TRBJ2-6; D unresolved. This CDR3 region has 14 residues. The germline V gene encodes CDR1 SGHRS and CDR2 YFSETQ. Trimming took 5 bases from V and 4 from J, leaving 10 bases between them. CDR3 in DNA: TGCGCCAGCAGAGCCGGCGGAGGGGCCAACGTCCTGACTTTC. Encoded protein: CASRAGGGANVLTF.

The chain is built from TRBV12-3 or TRBV12-4 and TRBJ2-1, with 10 bases aligning to TRBD1. J was trimmed by 7 bases and V by 6 bases; bases with no gene match: 9. CDR3 length: 15 amino acids. CDR3 amino acids: CASRTDRGRKNEQFF. The CDR3, as DNA: TGTGCCAGCAGAACAGACAGGGGGCGGAAAAATGAGCAGTTCTTC.

The V and J genes are TRBV28 and TRBJ1-1; TRBD1 is a possible D gene (5 bases). Per the germline V gene, CDR1 is MDHEN and CDR2 is SYDVKM. Trimming took off 6 bases at V and 5 bases at J, with 19 bases between the two ends. CDR3 length: 15 residues. In DNA, the CDR3 is TGTGCCAGCAGCCAGGCGGCTTCCCAGGGAACTGAAGCTTTCTTT. This encodes CASSQAASQGTEAFF. Supplemented by reference TRBV28 and TRBJ1-1, the full variable domain reads DVKVTQSSRYLVKRTGEKVFLECVQDMDHENMFWYRQDPGLGLRLIYFSYDVKMKEKGDIPEGYSVSREKKERFSLILESASTNQTSMYLCASSQAASQGTEAFFGQGTRLTVV.

The chain's CDR3 is CASSLAGGLQPQHF. CDR3 coding DNA: TGTGCCAGCAGCTTGGCAGGGGGGTTGCAGCCCCAGCATTTT. The chain is built from TRBV7-8 and TRBJ1-5; 7 bases match TRBD1. The V gene's germline CDR1 is SGHVS and CDR2 FQNEAQ. V dropped 3 bases and J dropped 7; count of bases not matched to a gene: 6. The CDR3 has 14 amino acids.

This clonotype was counted a few times. V is TRBV4-3 and J is TRBJ1-6; no clear D. Germline loops: CDR1 LGHNA, CDR2 YSLEER. V shed 1 base and J shed 9 bases, with 10 bases lying between them. The CDR3 runs to 14 residues. CDR3 nucleotides: TGCGCCAGCAGCCAAGCAGCGGTCGCTTCACCCCTCCACTTT. The encoded protein is CASSQAAVASPLHF.

In its sample, this clonotype was seen a few times. The chain is built from TRBV20-1 and TRBJ2-1; D unclear. Germline-derived CDR1 and CDR2 are DFQATT and SNEGSKA (reference sequence). V lost 0 bases and J lost 5, with 11 bases in between. CDR3 length: 14 residues. CDR3 sequence reads: CSARDWPWHNEQFF. The CDR3 DNA reads as TGCAGTGCTAGAGATTGGCCATGGCACAATGAGCAGTTCTTC.

This clonotype has more than one count but fewer than ten. The chain uses TRBV12-3 or TRBV12-4 and TRBJ1-2; a weak D match, TRBD1 (6 bases). V lost 6 bases, J lost 7 bases, and 9 bases lay in between. The CDR3 length is 11 residues. The CDR3 region has the DNA TGTGCCAGCAGCTACAGGGTTGGCTACACCTTC. This sequence encodes CASSYRVGYTF.

In DNA form, the CDR3 reads TGTGCCAGCAGTACAACACGCGGGGAGCAGTTCTTC. It encodes CASSTTRGEQFF. The chain joins TRBV6-2 or TRBV6-3 to TRBJ2-1, with D perhaps matching TRBD2 (5 bases). The CDR3 is 12 amino acids. V was cut by 5 bases and J by 10 bases, with 12 bases left in between. CDR1 MNHEY and CDR2 SVGEGT come from the germline V gene.

This clonotype was detected a few times. The rearrangement uses TRBV7-2 and TRBJ2-7; possible D gene TRBD1, 6 bases. The ends were cut back, 3 bases at V and 1 base at J, with 13 bases in the middle. The CDR3 is 15 amino acids. Germline CDR1 and CDR2: SGHTA and FQGNSA. This chain's CDR3 is CASSFGGRGSYEQYF. The CDR3 DNA follows: TGTGCCAGCAGCTTTGGGGGCAGGGGATCCTACGAGCAGTACTTC.

This chain uses TRBV16 with TRBJ1-2; no definite D call. V lost 0 bases and J 0 bases, leaving 11 bases between the germline ends. CDR1 KGHSY and CDR2 FQNENV come from the germline V gene. The CDR3 is made up of 16 amino acids. This CDR3 reads CASSQSSGRANYGYTF. CDR3 in DNA: TGTGCCAGCAGCCAATCGAGCGGGAGGGCTAACTATGGCTACACCTTC.

The rearrangement joins TRBV11-2 to TRBJ2-5, with a weak D call TRBD1 (6 bases). Near its end, the DNA agrees better with TRBJ2-7, so the J call may be wrong. Looked up from germline, CDR1 is SGHAT and CDR2 is FQNNGV. This CDR3 is 16 amino acids long. The CDR3 here is CASSFIQGSFPYEQYF. As DNA, the CDR3 is TGTGCCAGCAGCTTCATCCAGGGGTCGTTTCCCTACGAGCAGTACTTC.

The chain uses TRBV12-3 or TRBV12-4 and TRBJ1-1; no clear D. CDR3 size: 15 residues. Trimming took 3 bases from V and 5 from J, leaving 16 bases between them. The CDR3 DNA reads as TGTGCCAGCAGTTTGAGCTCCGGGGTAAAGACTGAAGCTTTCTTT. This codes for CASSLSSGVKTEAFF.

This sequence joins TRBV5-5 and TRBJ2-7, with D perhaps TRBD1 (5 bases). Germline assignment: CDR1 SGHKS and CDR2 YYEKEE (reference sequence). V gave up 5 bases and J gave up 0 bases, with 18 bases separating them. CDR3 length: 16 residues. This CDR3 is CASSSSNRPSSYEQYF. In nucleotides, the CDR3 is TGTGCCAGCAGTTCGTCTAACAGGCCCAGCTCCTACGAGCAGTACTTC.

J is TRBJ2-1 and V is TRBV6-1; D is uncertain. Between the trimmed V and J ends, which lost 4 bases and 4 bases, there was a span of 17 bases. The CDR3 totals 16 residues. Germline CDR1 and CDR2: MNHNS and SASEGT. The CDR3 is CASSASLAPAYNEQFF. The CDR3 nucleotides are TGTGCCAGCAGTGCCTCATTAGCTCCCGCTTACAATGAGCAGTTCTTC.

The chain uses TRBV4-2 and TRBJ2-5; the D gene could be TRBD1 or TRBD2 (5 bases each). V shed 5 bases and J shed 2 bases, with 12 bases lying between them. The CDR3 is made up of 14 amino acids. The germline gives CDR1 LGHNA, CDR2 YNFKEQ. CDR3 residues: CASSARDQQETQYF. The CDR3, as DNA: TGTGCCAGCAGCGCCCGGGACCAACAAGAGACCCAGTACTTC.

This chain uses TRBV19 with TRBJ2-2, with D uncertain. V gave up 6 bases and J gave up 1 base, with 6 bases separating them. Germline V CDR1 and CDR2: LNHDA, SQIVND (reference sequence). The CDR3 is made up of 13 amino acids. CDR3 sequence (DNA): TGTGCCAGTAGAGAGATGAACACCGGGGAGCTGTTTTTT. This translates into CASREMNTGELFF. Based on the CDR3 plus reference TRBV19 and TRBJ2-2, the full variable domain is DGGITQSPKYLFRKEGQNVTLSCEQNLNHDAMYWYRQDPGQGLRLIYYSQIVNDFQKGDIAEGYSVSREKKESFPLTVTSAQKNPTAFYLCASREMNTGELFFGEGSRLTVL.

The J gene is TRBJ2-1, the V gene TRBV15; D is unclear. CDR3 length equals 15 residues. Germline V CDR1 and CDR2: LNHNV, YYDKDF (reference sequence). V was trimmed by 1 base and J by 8 bases, leaving 15 bases between them. Here the CDR3 reads CATSRAAATAYEQFF. In DNA, the CDR3 is TGTGCCACCAGCAGAGCGGCTGCTACCGCTTATGAGCAGTTCTTC. Complete variable domain (other parts from reference TRBV15 and TRBJ2-1): DAMVIQNPRYQVTQFGKPVTLSCSQTLNHNVMYWYQQKSSQAPKLLFHYYDKDFNNEADTPDNFQSRRPNTSFCFLDIRSPGLGDTAMYLCATSRAAATAYEQFFGPGTRLTVL.

The chain employs TRBV7-9 and TRBJ2-4, with D perhaps matching TRBD2 (5 bases). The J call could be wrong; TRBJ2-7 is a better fit for the DNA end. The length of the CDR3 is 15 residues. Germline assignment: CDR1 SEHNR and CDR2 FQNEAQ (reference sequence). DNA of the CDR3: TGTGCCAGCAGCCCACGGGGTGGGTATGCCAACGAGCAGTACTTC. Translation gives CASSPRGGYANEQYF.

The chain joins TRBV30 to TRBJ2-1; no clear D gene. V lost 1 base and J 4 bases, leaving 17 bases between the germline ends. The CDR3 contains 16 residues. Germline assignment: CDR1 GTSNPN and CDR2 SVGIG (reference sequence). CDR3 sequence (DNA): TGTGCCTGGAGTGCGGCAGCTTATCCAGTTTACAATGAGCAGTTCTTC. This codes for CAWSAAAYPVYNEQFF.

This clonotype has just a few counts. V usage is TRBV6-5 and J usage is TRBJ1-5; weak D call: TRBD1 (5 bases). The CDR3 loop spans 14 amino acids. The V end lost 2 bases, the J end lost 5 bases, and 10 bases lay between the germline ends. Per germline, CDR1 MNHEY and CDR2 SVGAGI. The DNA of the CDR3 is TGTGCCAGCAGTTACGGGGGGGAGGATCAGCCCCAGCATTTT. Its protein is CASSYGGEDQPQHF.

V is TRBV12-3 or TRBV12-4 and J is TRBJ1-1, with D perhaps matching TRBD1 (5 bases). V gave up 4 bases and J gave up 3 bases, with 12 bases separating them. There are 14 residues in the CDR3. The CDR3 sequence: CASSWVRDHTEAFF. CDR3 nucleotide sequence: TGTGCCAGCAGTTGGGTCAGGGACCACACTGAAGCTTTCTTT.

The chain couples TRBV29-1 to TRBJ2-7, with D tentatively TRBD1 (5 bases). Trimming took 3 bases from V and 7 from J, leaving 16 bases between them. The CDR3 is made up of 13 amino acids. Germline lookup yields CDR1 SQVTM and CDR2 ANQGSEA. CDR3 amino acids: CSVEPTVNNEQYF. Here the CDR3 DNA reads TGCAGCGTTGAGCCGACAGTAAACAATGAGCAGTACTTC.

This sequence joins TRBV20-1 and TRBJ2-1; D may be TRBD2 (5 bases). The V end was cut by 3 bases, the J end by 4 bases, with 16 bases between. The CDR3 length is 15 residues. The germline V gene encodes CDR1 DFQATT and CDR2 SNEGSKA (reference sequence). CDR3 DNA: TGCAGTGCTAGGACTTGGTCCGGCGGGTACAATGAGCAGTTCTTC. Its translation: CSARTWSGGYNEQFF.

This chain uses TRBV6-5 with TRBJ1-1, with D tentatively TRBD1 (6 bases). Per germline, CDR1 MNHEY and CDR2 SVGAGI. The CDR3 sequence is 16 residues long. The germline V and J ends were trimmed by 2 bases and 3 bases, with 16 bases remaining between them. Written as DNA, the CDR3 is TGTGCCAGCAGTTACGCGAGGCGGACAGCATACACTGAAGCTTTCTTT. Residues: CASSYARRTAYTEAFF.

The CDR3 loop is CASSVASGGVGTQYF. CDR3 nucleotides: TGTGCCAGCAGCGTAGCTAGCGGGGGGGTTGGCACGCAGTATTTT. The chain carries TRBV9 and TRBJ2-3; 12 positions agree with TRBD2. The CDR3 is 15 amino acids. CDR1 and CDR2 from the germline V gene are SGDLS and YYNGEE. The J segment lost 9 bases and the V segment lost 0 bases, leaving 5 bases of the junction unmatched.

In its sample, this clonotype was seen a few times. The V and J genes are TRBV4-2 and TRBJ2-1; 9 nucleotides line up with TRBD1. This CDR3 is built from 16 residues. The germline V gene encodes CDR1 LGHNA and CDR2 YNFKEQ. Trimming at V came to 2 bases and at J to 7 bases, leaving 9 bases not matched to a gene. The CDR3 DNA reads as TGTGCCAGCAGCCAATCCGACAGGGGGTTTCTTAATGAGCAGTTCTTC. This codes for CASSQSDRGFLNEQFF.

V usage is TRBV6-2 or TRBV6-3 and J usage is TRBJ2-7; D assignment may be TRBD1 or TRBD2 (6 bases each). The CDR3 has 16 residues. Germline V CDR1 and CDR2: MNHEY, SVGEGT. V lost 5 bases and J lost 2, with 19 bases in between. In nucleotides, the CDR3 is TGTGCCAGCAGTCTCCGGGACACGGGGGAAGCCTACGAGCAGTACTTC. It codes for CASSLRDTGEAYEQYF.

This chain connects TRBV7-8 to TRBJ2-3; D remains ambiguous. This CDR3 has 13 residues. Per germline, CDR1 SGHVS and CDR2 FQNEAQ. V shed 5 bases and J shed 7 bases, with 13 bases lying between them. The CDR3 bases are TGTGCCAGCAGCATAAAAACAGCAAATACGCAGTATTTT. It codes for CASSIKTANTQYF.